This T cell receptor (beta chain) was found in a study of shared clonotypes between healthy human individuals. As originally analysed: Filtering differed for immunoSEQ, which gave only junction sequences without quality scores. Only in-frame clones appear in the TCRdb table, and some are missing; sequencing was by immunoSEQ multiplex PCR. Clonal size and the V and J genes are those of that table, whereas D and trimming came from the DNA. Seen here are approximately 1.9 million clones, around 93% observed once, and the top ten hold around 1.7%. The study's findings and limits: Generation probability values for non-shared clonotypes were lower than those for clonotypes shared by all four donors. In this cohort, only blood was sampled, and tissue repertoires likely differ.

CD45RO-negative, CCR7-positively selected cells formed the naive CD8 fraction, excluding terminally differentiated effector memory CD45RA+ cells. About this clone: Antigen unknown.

The receptor's source is a man younger than 35 in good health. Some clones in this sample may be carry-over from other donors' samples. The specimen sequenced was naive CD8+ T cells from PBMCs.

Here the CDR3 reads CASSHPGTSGIRVPYEQYF. The DNA of the CDR3 is TGTGCCAGCAGTCATCCAGGGACTAGCGGGATTCGGGTTCCCTACGAGCAGTACTTC. The chain combines TRBV7-2 with TRBJ2-7, with 13 positions matching TRBD2. The CDR3 runs to 19 residues. V lost 6 bases and J lost 2; bases outside the gene matches: 16. Germline values: CDR1 SGHTA, CDR2 FQGNSA. Variable domain in full (rest from reference TRBV7-2 and TRBJ2-7): GAGVSQSPSNKVTEKGKDVELRCDPISGHTALYWYRQSLGQGLEFLIYFQGNSAPDKSGLPSDRFSAERTGGSVSTLTIQRTQQEDSAVYLCASSHPGTSGIRVPYEQYFGPGTRLTVT.